A single sample gave rise to the 12 T cell receptor beta chains below, sequenced in a study of Ad26.COV2.S vaccination and SARS-CoV-2 variants. The protocol was immunoSEQ multiplex PCR, while the TCRdb copy is restricted to in-frame clones and leaves out a portion. The table has around 380,000 clones, approximately 86% seen once. Treatment: some 19 received Ad26.COV2.S at low or high dose, single or two shots; 5 received placebo; per-sample allocation not given. Day 63 following the first vaccine or placebo injection was when the samples were taken. The starting material was peripheral blood, obtained in a trial of Ad26.COV2.S vaccine versus placebo. The source is a person aged 18-65 years who received the Ad26.COV2.S COVID-19 vaccine or a placebo.

The genes are TRBV6-2 or TRBV6-3 and TRBJ2-2; no reliable D call. CDR3 length equals 13 residues. Trimming cost V 6 bases and J 4 bases, with 9 bases left between them. CDR1 and CDR2 from the germline V gene are MNHEY and SVGEGT. CDR3 DNA sequence: TGTGCCAGCAGCGACGGAGTCACCGGGGAGCTGTTTTTT. Its protein is CASSDGVTGELFF.

This clone was counted once. The chain uses TRBV6-6 and TRBJ1-3, with D maybe TRBD1 (5 bases). This CDR3 spans 12 amino acids. The V gene lost 6 bases and the J gene lost 8 bases, with 11 bases spanning the gap. Germline CDR1 and CDR2: MNHNY and SVGAGI (reference sequence). DNA of the CDR3: TGTGCCAGCAGCCCCGGGGGGGACACCATATATTTT. Translated: CASSPGGDTIYF.

The chain carries TRBV27 and TRBJ2-5; no firm D call. Germline CDR1 is MNHEY and CDR2 is SMNVEV (reference sequence). Trimming left V 0 bases short and J 1 base short, with 12 bases between. The CDR3 loop spans 16 amino acids. CDR3 nucleotide sequence: TGTGCCAGCAGTTTATCGGAGCTCCGGGCCCAAGAGACCCAGTACTTC. Encoded protein: CASSLSELRAQETQYF.

This chain uses TRBV6-5 with TRBJ2-7; TRBD1 matches at 9 bases. The CDR3 has 13 amino acids. In germline, CDR1 is MNHEY, CDR2 SVGAGI. The J segment lost 2 bases and the V segment lost 7 bases, leaving 3 bases of the junction unmatched. CDR3: CASNRDRAYEQYF. The CDR3 DNA follows: TGTGCCAGCAATCGGGACAGGGCCTACGAGCAGTACTTC.

The chain uses TRBV6-5 and TRBJ1-1; no clear D. Germline V gives CDR1 MNHEY, CDR2 SVGAGI. Trimming cost V 7 bases and J 1 base, with 16 bases left between them. The CDR3 is 15 amino acids. CDR3 nucleotides: TGTGCCAGCATCCGCGGGCGTCTCAAGAACACTGAAGCTTTCTTT. Translated, it gives CASIRGRLKNTEAFF.

The J gene is TRBJ1-1, the V gene TRBV5-1; a weak D match, TRBD1 (5 bases). In germline, CDR1 is SGHRS, CDR2 YFSETQ. This CDR3 is built from 17 residues. Trimming removed 2 bases at V and 3 bases at J, with 20 bases between. The CDR3 bases are TGCGCCAGCAGCTTTTCCGGGACGCCGGGCAGAGACACTGAAGCTTTCTTT. It encodes CASSFSGTPGRDTEAFF.

J is TRBJ1-3 and V is TRBV7-9; D remains unclear. V shed 5 bases and J shed 0 bases, with 14 bases lying between them. Germline V gives CDR1 SEHNR, CDR2 FQNEAQ (reference sequence). This CDR3 has 16 residues. Written as DNA, the CDR3 is TGTGCCAGCAGCCCCTCTGTTAGGGACTCTGGAAACACCATATATTTT. Protein: CASSPSVRDSGNTIYF.

Regarding this clone: The same CDR3 also results from other DNA sequences found in this sample. The V and J genes are TRBV12-3 or TRBV12-4 and TRBJ2-6; no definite D call. V lost 7 bases and J 0 bases, leaving 4 bases between the germline ends. CDR3 size: 13 residues. CDR3 residues: CASTLSGANVLTF. CDR3 sequence (DNA): TGTGCCAGCACCCTCTCTGGGGCCAACGTCCTGACTTTC.

This chain joins TRBV6-6 and TRBJ1-1; weak D call: TRBD1 (6 bases). Germline values: CDR1 MNHNY, CDR2 SVGAGI (reference sequence). Trimming removed 6 bases at V and 3 bases at J, with 14 bases between. This CDR3 spans 14 amino acids. The CDR3 protein is CASRPDSLYTEAFF. The CDR3 DNA follows: TGTGCCAGCAGACCGGACAGTTTGTACACTGAAGCTTTCTTT.

V usage is TRBV2 and J usage is TRBJ2-1, with D unresolved. Germline values: CDR1 SNHLY, CDR2 FYNNEI. The CDR3 sequence is 13 residues long. V was trimmed by 8 bases and J by 6 bases, leaving 14 bases between them. The CDR3, as DNA: TGTGCCAGCCAAATTCGGACCCTCAATGAGCAGTTCTTC. Protein: CASQIRTLNEQFF.

The chain combines TRBV4-3 with TRBJ2-3; D might be TRBD1 or TRBD2, each matching 6 bases. Germline-derived CDR1 and CDR2 are LGHNA and YSLEER. This CDR3 has 14 amino acids. Trimming removed 1 base at V and 4 bases at J, with 9 bases between. The CDR3 loop reads CASSQGRGADTQYF. CDR3 coding DNA: TGCGCCAGCAGCCAAGGGAGGGGGGCAGATACGCAGTATTTT.

About this clone itself: Distinct nucleotide sequences in the sample also encode this CDR3. The chain joins TRBV12-3 or TRBV12-4 to TRBJ2-5, with unresolved D. Trimming cost V 3 bases and J 5 bases, with 4 bases left between them. The CDR3 is 11 amino acids. CDR3 nucleotide sequence: TGTGCCAGCAGTTTCCGTGAGACCCAGTACTTC. Protein product: CASSFRETQYF.